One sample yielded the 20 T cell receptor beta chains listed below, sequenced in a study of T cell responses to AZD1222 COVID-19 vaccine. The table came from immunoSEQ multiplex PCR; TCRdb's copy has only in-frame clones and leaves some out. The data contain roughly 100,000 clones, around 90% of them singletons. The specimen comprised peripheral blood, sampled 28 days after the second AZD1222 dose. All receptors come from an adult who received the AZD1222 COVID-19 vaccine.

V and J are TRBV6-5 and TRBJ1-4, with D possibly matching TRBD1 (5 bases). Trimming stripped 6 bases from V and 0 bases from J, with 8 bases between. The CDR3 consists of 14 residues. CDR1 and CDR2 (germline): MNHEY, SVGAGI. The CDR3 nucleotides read TGTGCCAGCAGACGGGGGGCAACTAATGAAAAACTGTTTTTT. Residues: CASRRGATNEKLFF.

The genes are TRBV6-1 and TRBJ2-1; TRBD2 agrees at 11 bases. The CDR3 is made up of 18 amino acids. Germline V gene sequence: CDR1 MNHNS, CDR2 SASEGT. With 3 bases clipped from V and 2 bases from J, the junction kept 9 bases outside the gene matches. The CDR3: CASSDWGSGRGTYNEQFF. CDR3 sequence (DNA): TGTGCCAGCAGTGACTGGGGTAGCGGGAGGGGGACCTACAATGAGCAGTTCTTC.

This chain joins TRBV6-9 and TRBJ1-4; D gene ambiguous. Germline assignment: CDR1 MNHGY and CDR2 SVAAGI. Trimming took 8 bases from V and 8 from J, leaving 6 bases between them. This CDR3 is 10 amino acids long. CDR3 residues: CASPSEKLFF. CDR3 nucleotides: TGTGCCAGCCCTAGCGAAAAACTGTTTTTT.

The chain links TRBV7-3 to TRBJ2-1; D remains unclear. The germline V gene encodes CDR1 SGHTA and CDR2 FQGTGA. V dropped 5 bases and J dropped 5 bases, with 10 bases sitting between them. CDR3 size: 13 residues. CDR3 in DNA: TGTGCCAGCAGCCCCACCCTAAACAATGAGCAGTTCTTC. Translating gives CASSPTLNNEQFF.

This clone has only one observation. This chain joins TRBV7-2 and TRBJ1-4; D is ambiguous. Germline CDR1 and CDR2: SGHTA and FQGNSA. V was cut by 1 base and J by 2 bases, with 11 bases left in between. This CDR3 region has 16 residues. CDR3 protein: CASSLERGGTNEKLFF. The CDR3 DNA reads TGTGCCAGCAGCTTAGAGAGAGGTGGTACTAATGAAAAACTGTTTTTT. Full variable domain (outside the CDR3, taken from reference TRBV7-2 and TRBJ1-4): GAGVSQSPSNKVTEKGKDVELRCDPISGHTALYWYRQSLGQGLEFLIYFQGNSAPDKSGLPSDRFSAERTGGSVSTLTIQRTQQEDSAVYLCASSLERGGTNEKLFFGSGTQLSVL.

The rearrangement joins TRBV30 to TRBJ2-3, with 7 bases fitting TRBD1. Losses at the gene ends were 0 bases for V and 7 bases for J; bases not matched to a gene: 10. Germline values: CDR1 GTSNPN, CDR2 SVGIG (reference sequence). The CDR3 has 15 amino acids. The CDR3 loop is CAWSVRKGAPYTQYF. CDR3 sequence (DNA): TGTGCCTGGAGTGTACGAAAGGGGGCGCCTTATACGCAGTATTTT.

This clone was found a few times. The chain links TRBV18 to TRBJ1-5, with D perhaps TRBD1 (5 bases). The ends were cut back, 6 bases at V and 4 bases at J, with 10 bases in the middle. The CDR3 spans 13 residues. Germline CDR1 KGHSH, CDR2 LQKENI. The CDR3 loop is CASSGLPNQPQHF. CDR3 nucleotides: TGTGCCAGCTCGGGACTTCCTAATCAGCCCCAGCATTTT.

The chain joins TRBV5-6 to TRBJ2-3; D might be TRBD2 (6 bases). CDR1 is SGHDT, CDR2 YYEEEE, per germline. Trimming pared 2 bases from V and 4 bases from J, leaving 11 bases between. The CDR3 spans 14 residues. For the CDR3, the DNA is TGTGCCAGCAGCTTCTCGGGAGCCCCAGATACGCAGTATTTT. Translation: CASSFSGAPDTQYF. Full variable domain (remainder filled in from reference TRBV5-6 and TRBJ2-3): DAGVTQSPTHLIKTRGQQVTLRCSPKSGHDTVSWYQQALGQGPQFIFQYYEEEERQRGNFPDRFSGHQFPNYSSELNVNALLLGDSALYLCASSFSGAPDTQYFGPGTRLTVL.

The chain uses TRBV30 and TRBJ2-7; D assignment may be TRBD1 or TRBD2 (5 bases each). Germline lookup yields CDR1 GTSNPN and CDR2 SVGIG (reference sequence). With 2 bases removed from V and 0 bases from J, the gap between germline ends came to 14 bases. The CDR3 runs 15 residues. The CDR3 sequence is CAWSLLPGTSYEQYF. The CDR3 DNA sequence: TGTGCCTGGAGTTTACTTCCAGGGACCTCCTACGAGCAGTACTTC.

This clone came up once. CDR3 sequence reads: CSVDPSGRGGETQYF. The CDR3 coding sequence is TGCAGCGTTGATCCTAGCGGGAGAGGTGGAGAGACCCAGTACTTC. The genes are TRBV29-1 and TRBJ2-5; 10 bases line up with TRBD2. The germline gives CDR1 SQVTM, CDR2 ANQGSEA. The junction had 8 bases not matched to a gene; V was cut back by 3 bases and J by 4 bases. The CDR3 has 15 residues. Using reference TRBV29-1 and TRBJ2-5 for the parts outside the CDR3, the full variable domain is SAVISQKPSRDICQRGTSLTIQCQVDSQVTMMFWYRQQPGQSLTLIATANQGSEATYESGFVIDKFPISRPNLTFSTLTVSNMSPEDSSIYLCSVDPSGRGGETQYFGPGTRLLVL.

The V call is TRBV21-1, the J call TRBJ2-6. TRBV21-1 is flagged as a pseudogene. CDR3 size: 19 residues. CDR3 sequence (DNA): TGTGCCAGCAGCAGAAATTGGACGCCAGTACCCTCTGGGGCCAACGTCCTGACTTTC. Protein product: CASSRNWTPVPSGANVLTF.

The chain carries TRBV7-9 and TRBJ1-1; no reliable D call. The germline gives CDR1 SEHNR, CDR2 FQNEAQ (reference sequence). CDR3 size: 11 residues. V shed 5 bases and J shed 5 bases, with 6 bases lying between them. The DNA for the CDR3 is TGTGCCAGCAGCGCGAAGACTGAAGCTTTCTTT. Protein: CASSAKTEAFF. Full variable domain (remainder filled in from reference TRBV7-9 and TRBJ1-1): DTGVSQNPRHKITKRGQNVTFRCDPISEHNRLYWYRQTLGQGPEFLTYFQNEAQLEKSRLLSDRFSAERPKGSFSTLEIQRTEQGDSAMYLCASSAKTEAFFGQGTRLTVV.

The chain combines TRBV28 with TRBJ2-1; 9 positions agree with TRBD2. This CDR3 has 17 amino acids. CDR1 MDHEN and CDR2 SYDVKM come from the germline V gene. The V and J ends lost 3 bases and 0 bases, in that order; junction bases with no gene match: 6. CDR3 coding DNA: TGTGCCAGCAGTTTTTCCGGGACTAGCCTCTCCTACAATGAGCAGTTCTTC. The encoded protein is CASSFSGTSLSYNEQFF.

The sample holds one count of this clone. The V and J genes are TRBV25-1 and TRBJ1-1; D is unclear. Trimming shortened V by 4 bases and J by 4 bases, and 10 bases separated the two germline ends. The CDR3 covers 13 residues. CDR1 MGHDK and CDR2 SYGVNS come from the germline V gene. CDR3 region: CASSVAATTEAFF. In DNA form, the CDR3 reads TGTGCCAGCAGTGTAGCCGCTACCACTGAAGCTTTCTTT.

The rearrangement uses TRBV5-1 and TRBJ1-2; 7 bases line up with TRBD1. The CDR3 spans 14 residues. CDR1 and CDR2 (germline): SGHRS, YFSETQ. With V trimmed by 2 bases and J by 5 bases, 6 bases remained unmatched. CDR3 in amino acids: CASSFRDSEYGYTF. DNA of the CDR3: TGCGCCAGCAGCTTCCGGGACAGTGAGTATGGCTACACCTTC.

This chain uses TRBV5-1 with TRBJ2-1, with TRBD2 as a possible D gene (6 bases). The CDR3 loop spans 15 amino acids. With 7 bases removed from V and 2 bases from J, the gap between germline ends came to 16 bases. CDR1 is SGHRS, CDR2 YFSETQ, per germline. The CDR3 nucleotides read TGCGCCAGCGTCAATTCACCGGGAGCCTACAATGAGCAGTTCTTC. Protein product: CASVNSPGAYNEQFF.

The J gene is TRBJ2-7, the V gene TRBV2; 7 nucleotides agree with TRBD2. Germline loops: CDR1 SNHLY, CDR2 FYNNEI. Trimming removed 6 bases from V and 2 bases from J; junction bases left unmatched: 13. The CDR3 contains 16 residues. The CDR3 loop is CASRDGVRDYPYEQYF. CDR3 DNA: TGTGCCAGCAGGGACGGGGTACGGGACTATCCCTACGAGCAGTACTTC.

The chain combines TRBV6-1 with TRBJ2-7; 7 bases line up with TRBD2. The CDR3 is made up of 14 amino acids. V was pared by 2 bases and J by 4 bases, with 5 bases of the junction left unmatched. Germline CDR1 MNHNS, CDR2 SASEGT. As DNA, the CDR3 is TGTGCCAGCAGTGAACGAGCGGGATTATACGAGCAGTACTTC. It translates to CASSERAGLYEQYF.

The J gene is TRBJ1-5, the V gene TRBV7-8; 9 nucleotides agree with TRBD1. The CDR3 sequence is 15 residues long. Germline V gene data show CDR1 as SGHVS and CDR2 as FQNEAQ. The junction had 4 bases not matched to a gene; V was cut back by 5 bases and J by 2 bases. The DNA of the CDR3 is TGTGCCAGCAGCGCAAGGACAGGGGGCAATCAGCCCCAGCATTTT. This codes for CASSARTGGNQPQHF.

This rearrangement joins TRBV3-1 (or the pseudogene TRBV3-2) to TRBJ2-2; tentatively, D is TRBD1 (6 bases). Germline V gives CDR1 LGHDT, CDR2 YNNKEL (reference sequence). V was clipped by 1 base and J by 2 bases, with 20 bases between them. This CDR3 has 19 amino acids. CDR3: CASSQGIPGHNSNTGELFF. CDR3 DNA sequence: TGTGCCAGCAGCCAAGGGATACCGGGACACAACTCTAACACCGGGGAGCTGTTTTTT.